This paragraph reports one TCR beta chain. Antigen unknown. This sample is drawn from a study of T cell responses to AZD1222 COVID-19 vaccine. Study results and caveats: Nearly half of spike-specific TCRs reportedly target variant regions that are unmutated in the B.1.351 and B.1.1.7 variants. Seropositive status at baseline applied to only 6 or 7 AZD1222 recipients. Samples come after the peak T cell response, not at day 14. Most donors were white British, females outnumbered males, and clonal diversity was possibly underestimated.

This CDR3 region has 18 residues. The ends were cut back, 1 base at V and 0 bases at J, with 14 bases in the middle. CDR1 and CDR2 (germline): SGHNT, YYREEE (reference sequence). The method was immunoSEQ multiplex PCR; TCRdb's version includes in-frame clones alone and lacks a portion of them. The sample holds approximately 140,000 clones, 85% to 95% seen once. The sample was peripheral blood, taken on day 0 of AZD1222 vaccination. The sequence derives from an adult in good health. The chain is built from TRBV5-4 and TRBJ2-6; TRBD2 might be the D (6 bases). The CDR3 sequence is CASSLRSGRLSGANVLTF. The CDR3 DNA follows: TGTGCCAGCAGCTTGAGGAGCGGGCGCCTCTCTGGGGCCAACGTCCTGACTTTC.